The rows below give T cell receptor beta chains drawn from one sample of a study of blood T cell repertoires in COVID-19. Clones were read by immunoSEQ multiplex PCR, and TCRdb kept only the in-frame ones, dropping some. Seen here are 250,000 to 300,000 clones, roughly 90% observed once, and the top ten hold around 13%. Sequenced input: peripheral blood. These receptors all come from an older woman with acute or convalescent COVID-19. CDR3s include the opening cysteine and the closing phenylalanine or tryptophan. D genes are given only for firm matches. Only part of the rows carry a size: once, few, many, or a class if the clone is expanded.

TRBJ2-1 - TRBD2 TRBV7-2 CASSSQLAGGPGVEQFF TGTGCCAGCAGCTCTCAACTAGCGGGAGGGCCGGGCGTCGAGCAGTTCTTC
TRBJ2-7 - TRBD2 TRBV15 CATSRAASGGGEQYF TGTGCCACCAGCAGAGCAGCCAGCGGGGGCGGCGAGCAGTACTTC
TRBJ2-5 - - TRBV30 CAWSTLAGETQYF TGTGCCTGGTCGACACTAGCTGGAGAGACCCAGTACTTC
TRBJ1-6 - TRBD1 TRBV5-1 CASSLERGRNSPLHF TGCGCCAGCAGCTTGGAGAGGGGGCGGAATTCACCCCTCCACTTT
TRBJ2-1 - TRBD2 TRBV7-2 CASSLASGTSLPHEQFF TGTGCCAGCAGCTTAGCGTCAGGGACTAGCCTCCCCCATGAGCAGTTCTTC
TRBJ2-1 - - TRBV12-3/TRBV12-4 CASSFAEGEQFF TGTGCCAGCAGTTTTGCCGAGGGTGAGCAGTTCTTC
TRBJ1-6 - - TRBV4-3 CASSQAVGGNSPLHF TGCGCCAGCAGCCAAGCAGTCGGGGGAAATTCACCCCTCCACTTT
TRBJ1-3 once TRBD1 TRBV29-1 CSVGTGVGNTIYF TGCAGCGTTGGGACAGGGGTTGGGAACACCATATATTTT
TRBJ2-2 - - TRBV20-1 CSASHIGGRRGELFF TGCAGTGCTAGTCATATAGGAGGACGGAGAGGGGAGCTGTTTTTT
TRBJ2-2 - - TRBV7-3 CASSLTSGPTGELFF TGTGCCAGCAGCTTAACATCAGGGCCCACCGGGGAGCTGTTTTTT
TRBJ2-2 once - TRBV6-6 CASSGGQNTGELFF TGTGCCAGCAGCGGCGGGCAGAACACCGGGGAGCTGTTTTTT
TRBJ2-2 - - TRBV4-2 CASTSGGPGELFF TGTGCCAGCACCTCCGGAGGCCCCGGGGAGCTGTTTTTT
TRBJ2-5 - TRBD1 TRBV12-3/TRBV12-4 CASRQGQETQYF TGTGCCAGCAGACAGGGGCAAGAGACCCAGTACTTC
TRBJ1-3 - - TRBV6-1 CASSEWTRISGNTIYF TGTGCCAGCAGTGAATGGACTAGGATCTCTGGAAACACCATATATTTT
TRBJ2-1 - - TRBV12-1 CASSPRAGSAGVYDEQFF TGTGCCAGCAGCCCCCGCGCTGGCTCAGCGGGAGTGTATGATGAGCAGTTCTTC
TRBJ1-4 few - TRBV5-1 CASSLATTNHEKLFF TGCGCCAGCAGCTTGGCGACAACGAATCATGAAAAACTGTTTTTT
TRBJ1-6 - TRBD1 TRBV6-5 CASQGETNSPLHF TGTGCCTCCCAGGGGGAAACAAATTCACCCCTCCACTTT
TRBJ2-7 - - TRBV18 CASSPQGGLSSYEQYF TGTGCCAGCTCACCCCAGGGAGGACTAAGCTCCTACGAGCAGTACTTC
TRBJ1-2 - - TRBV7-2 CASSFGGRAGSAGYTF TGTGCCAGCAGCTTCGGTGGAAGGGCGGGGAGTGCTGGCTACACCTTC
TRBJ1-1 once TRBD1 TRBV5-4 CASSPQGQGEAFF TGTGCCAGCAGCCCCCAGGGACAGGGAGAAGCTTTCTTT
TRBJ2-3 few - TRBV27 CASTRRRGPDWDTQYF TGTGCCAGCACCCGCCGTAGGGGTCCGGATTGGGATACGCAGTATTTT
TRBJ1-2 - - TRBV4-3 CASSRTGLYGYTF TGCGCCAGCAGCCGCACAGGGTTATATGGCTACACCTTC
TRBJ1-2 - - TRBV28 CASSLGGSNYGYTF TGTGCCAGCAGTTTGGGAGGATCAAACTATGGCTACACCTTC
TRBJ1-2 - TRBD1 TRBV6-5 CASTRLRDRENGYTF TGTGCCAGCACCCGACTCCGGGACAGGGAGAATGGCTACACCTTC
TRBJ1-3 - - TRBV3-1/TRBV3-2 CASRRGNTIYF TGTGCCAGCCGCAGAGGAAACACCATATATTTT
TRBJ1-2 once - TRBV9 CASSVDAGLGYTF TGTGCCAGCAGCGTAGATGCCGGACTTGGCTACACCTTC
TRBJ1-1 - TRBD1 TRBV23-1 CASTHSENRGPTEAFF TGCGCCAGCACGCACTCAGAGAACAGGGGGCCCACTGAAGCTTTCTTT
TRBJ2-2 - - TRBV6-5 CASSYGRTDTGELFF TGTGCCAGCAGTTACGGGAGGACGGACACCGGGGAGCTGTTTTTT
TRBJ2-7 - TRBD1 TRBV7-2 CASSLVRDSLYEQYF TGTGCCAGCAGCTTAGTGAGGGACAGCCTCTACGAGCAGTACTTC